Listed below are T cell receptor beta chains from one sample, sequenced in a study of metastatic and nonmetastatic thyroid tumors. MiXCR reprocessed the PCR reads for TCRdb. In the table there are just over 30,000 clones, roughly 19% of which are singletons. The sample consisted of blood. All receptors derive from a female donor with papillary thyroid cancer or a benign thyroid nodule (not recorded which). Some clones in this sample may be carry-over from other donors' samples. CDR3s include the opening cysteine and the closing phenylalanine or tryptophan. A D gene is named only where the DNA matches it firmly. Only part of the rows carry a size: once, few, many, or a class if the clone is expanded.

j_call clone_size d_call v_call cdr3_nt cdr3_aa
TRBJ1-2 many . TRBV6-2/TRBV6-3 TGTGCCAGCAGTTACTCGGGGGACTATGGCTACACCTTC CASSYSGDYGYTF
TRBJ2-5 few TRBD2 TRBV6-1 TGTGCCAGCAGTGTCCTCGGGACTAGCGGAGAGACCCAGTACTTC CASSVLGTSGETQYF
TRBJ2-2 . . TRBV6-2/TRBV6-3 TGTGCCAGCAGTTTCATAAACACCGGGGAGCTGTTTTTT CASSFINTGELFF
TRBJ1-5 . . TRBV20-1 TGCAGTGCTAGGGTAGTAGGGGGTTCGGCTCAGCCCCAGCATTTT CSARVVGGSAQPQHF
TRBJ1-4 many . TRBV9 TGTGCCAGCAGCGTAGCAGGTGGGACGAATGAAAAACTGTTTTTT CASSVAGGTNEKLFF
TRBJ1-1 medium-sized . TRBV10-3 TGTGCCATCACGAACGGGACGTCGAAACAAGCTTTCTTT CAITNGTSKQAFF
TRBJ1-2 few . TRBV12-3/TRBV12-4 TGTGCCAGCAGCCGTCCAGGGGTCGGCTACACCTTC CASSRPGVGYTF
TRBJ1-3 medium-sized . TRBV6-1 TGTGCCAGCAGCGGGACGGGAAACTCTGGAAACACCATATATTTT CASSGTGNSGNTIYF
TRBJ1-3 many . TRBV6-2/TRBV6-3 TGTGCCAGCAGTTACACTGGATTCTTGACCGAGACGGTTTTCTCTGGAAACACCATATATTTT CASSYTGFLTETVFSGNTIYF
TRBJ2-7 few . TRBV19 TGTGCCAGTAGTATAGCGAGAGGATCTACCTACGAGCAGTACTTC CASSIARGSTYEQYF
TRBJ2-7 many . TRBV11-2 TGTGCCAGCAGCCCGACCCGGACAGGGAGGGCCTACGAGCAGTACTTC CASSPTRTGRAYEQYF
TRBJ1-2 few TRBD1 TRBV10-1 TGCGCCAGCAACGCGGGGACAGGGTCCCTCGAGGTCTATGGCTACACCTTC CASNAGTGSLEVYGYTF
TRBJ1-1 . . TRBV10-3 TGTGCCATCAGTGGTGGGGTGGCTGAAGCTTTCTTT CAISGGVAEAFF
TRBJ2-4 many TRBD1 TRBV5-8 TGTGCCAGCAGCGGGACGACAGGGGTGGGAAACATTCAGTACTTC CASSGTTGVGNIQYF
TRBJ2-7 many . TRBV15 TGTGCCACCAGCAGAGGGGGGTCAACCTACGAGCAGTACTTC CATSRGGSTYEQYF
TRBJ2-1 . . TRBV12-5 TGTGCTAGTGGTTTCGGGCTTGCGGCTCGGGATGAGCAGTTCTTC CASGFGLAARDEQFF
TRBJ1-2 many . TRBV9 TGTGCCAGCAGCCCACTCCAAGGTGGCTACACCTTC CASSPLQGGYTF
TRBJ2-1 medium-sized TRBD1 TRBV10-3 TGTGCCATCAGTGAGTCCGGACAGGGTTCCTATGAGCAGTTCTTC CAISESGQGSYEQFF
TRBJ1-1 many . TRBV5-6 TGTGCCAGCAGCTTATTGCGGGACACTGAAGCTTTCTTT CASSLLRDTEAFF
TRBJ2-5 . . TRBV18 TGTGCCAGCTCACCATCGGAGACCCAGTACTTC CASSPSETQYF
TRBJ2-5 few . TRBV3-1 TGTGCCAGCAGCCAGTGGAGGGGGGAGACCCAGTACTTC CASSQWRGETQYF
TRBJ2-1 many TRBD1 TRBV24-1 TGTGCCACCAGTGCTAACCCAGACAGGGACAATGAGCAGTTCTTC CATSANPDRDNEQFF
TRBJ1-2 many . TRBV27 TGTGCCAGCAGTTTATCGGGGCAGGGCTATGGCTACACCTTC CASSLSGQGYGYTF
TRBJ1-4 many . TRBV5-4 TGTGCCAGCAGCCAACGGGACGGCAATAATGAAAAACTGTTTTTT CASSQRDGNNEKLFF
TRBJ2-1 . . TRBV6-5 TGTGCCAGCAGGTACCAGGGGAATGAGCAGTTCTTC CASRYQGNEQFF
TRBJ2-1 . . TRBV11-2 TGTGCCAGCAGTCCTACGGAGGTAGCGAACAATGAGCAGTTCTTC CASSPTEVANNEQFF
TRBJ2-2 few TRBD2 TRBV6-1 TGTGCCAGCAGTGAATGGGGGGGTATTAGCGGGGAGCTGTTTTTT CASSEWGGISGELFF
TRBJ2-1 . . TRBV5-4 TGTGCCAGCAGCTACGTCAATGAGCAGTTCTTC CASSYVNEQFF
TRBJ2-2 . . TRBV2 TGTGCCAGCAGTGGGGGAGTGGAACCGAACACCGGGGAGCTGTTTTTT CASSGGVEPNTGELFF
TRBJ1-2 medium-sized . TRBV2 TGTGCCAGCAGACAGGGAGGTGGCTACACCTTC CASRQGGGYTF
TRBJ2-6 many . TRBV2 TGTGCCAGCGCCCAGGAGGGCTCTGGGGCCAACGTCCTGACTTTC CASAQEGSGANVLTF
TRBJ2-2 medium-sized TRBD2 TRBV6-1 TGTGCCAATGGGAGGAGCGGGGGGGCCAGCACCGGGGAGCTGTTTTTT CANGRSGGASTGELFF
TRBJ2-7 . TRBD2 TRBV30 TGTGCCTGGAGTTGGACGGGACTAGCGGGAGGGCCCGCGAGGATAGAGCAGTACTTC CAWSWTGLAGGPARIEQYF
TRBJ1-2 . . TRBV13 TGTGCCAGCAGCTTAGAACTGGGGGCGTCCCCCTATGGCTACACCTTC CASSLELGASPYGYTF
TRBJ1-2 . . TRBV5-4 TGTGCCAGCAGCTTGGACTCCGGACCGTTGAACTATGGCTACACCTTC CASSLDSGPLNYGYTF
TRBJ1-2 few . TRBV6-2/TRBV6-3 TGTGCCAGCAGCGACGCGGGCGATGGGTATGGCTACACCTTC CASSDAGDGYGYTF
TRBJ2-3 . TRBD1 TRBV6-1 TGTGCCAGCAGTCCGAGATCAGGGGGCTTTTGGACAGATACGCAGTATTTT CASSPRSGGFWTDTQYF
TRBJ1-1 many . TRBV27 TGTGCCAGCCGCGACCTGGCGGGGGGCCGGACTGAAGCTTTCTTT CASRDLAGGRTEAFF
TRBJ2-1 many . TRBV15 TGTGCCACCAGCAGAGATTATCCAGGGAATGGCTACAATGAGCAGTTCTTC CATSRDYPGNGYNEQFF
TRBJ1-2 many . TRBV19 TGTGCCAGTAGTCGGGACGGACTGCCCTATGGCTACACCTTC CASSRDGLPYGYTF
TRBJ1-2 few . TRBV24-1 TGTGTCACCAGTGATGTGGGTCAGCGCTTTGAGGGCTACACCTTC CVTSDVGQRFEGYTF
TRBJ1-5 many . TRBV7-6 TGTGCCAGCAGCTTAGGGGCAGGACTTACCTATAGCAATCAGCCCCAGCATTTT CASSLGAGLTYSNQPQHF
TRBJ1-1 . . TRBV10-1 TGCGCCAGCAGTGAGAGGGGGTCGGGGAACACTGAAGCTTTCTTT CASSERGSGNTEAFF
TRBJ1-5 . TRBD1 TRBV24-1 TGTGCCACCAGTGAGGCCGCCGGGACAGATGATAGCAATCAGCCCCAGCATTTT CATSEAAGTDDSNQPQHF
TRBJ2-3 . TRBD2 TRBV20-1 TGCAGTGCGGGACTAGCGGGATACACAGATACGCAGTATTTT CSAGLAGYTDTQYF
TRBJ2-3 many . TRBV4-3 TGCGCCAGCAGGCGGACTAAGACTAGCACAGATACGCAGTATTTT CASRRTKTSTDTQYF
TRBJ1-3 few TRBD1 TRBV6-1 TGTGCCAGCAGCCCCGGACAGGGGCTAGGAAACACCATATATTTT CASSPGQGLGNTIYF
TRBJ2-1 many TRBD1 TRBV5-6 TGTGCCAGCAGCATAGGGACAGCCTACAATGAGCAGTTCTTC CASSIGTAYNEQFF
TRBJ1-1 . TRBD1 TRBV7-3 TGTGCCAGCAGCCTGACAGGGGTGGGGACTGAAGCTTTCTTT CASSLTGVGTEAFF